Sequencing of this T cell receptor beta chain was carried out in a study of tumor-infiltrating lymphocytes in primary liver carcinoma. Study-level information: Stage T1-T3 N0M0 tumors measured roughly 4.2 to 10 cm at most.

A note on this clonotype: The antigen remains undetermined. Mismatch with germline at one junction end may stem from a read error.

Regarding the study as a whole: Tumor tissue displayed a significantly greater top-250-clone fraction than blood (p = 0.039). Tumor-adjacent and tumor-blood pairs shared a smaller degree of overlap than tumor region pairs.

The tissue used was unsorted bulk material of roughly 17-34 mg. RNA and DNA were co-extracted from it with the AllPrep DNA/RNA mini kit. Germline assignment: CDR1 SGHAT and CDR2 FQNNGV. The CDR3 sequence is 15 residues long. TCR beta cDNA was prepared out of approximately 500 ng total RNA by means of a constant-region primer. Three nested multiplex PCR rounds, a slightly modified ARM-PCR, produced the libraries for TCR beta. The first two PCR rounds used TRBV1-TRBV30 primers with a Cbeta primer, roughly 10 cycles each. TCRdb reprocessed the multiplex PCR reads with MiXCR, giving one entry per CDR3 protein. The sample yields about 99,000 distinct CDR3 sequences, approximately 71% seen once.

The TCR comes from a woman aged 55-75 years with primary liver carcinoma and hepatitis B virus infection. The sample comprised liver tumor tissue from sampling region 5. As to subset: tumor region T5, tumor centre. The gene calls are TRBV11-2 and TRBJ2-3; 7 nucleotides align to TRBD2. In nucleotides, the CDR3 is TGTACCAGCAGCCACGGGACTACCCCCACAGATACGCAGTATTTT. It specifies CTSSHGTTPTDTQYF.